The next 25 T cell receptor beta chains were all read from a single sample in a study of OX40 agonist ivuxolimab in advanced cancers. Profiled with immunoSEQ multiplex PCR; TCRdb holds only in-frame clones, not every one. The profile covers over 65,000 clones, with over 85% appearing a single time and more than 0.3% taken by the ten largest. The material sequenced was CD4+ or CD8+ T cells sorted from blood, taken in a trial of the OX40 agonist ivuxolimab. The receptors stem from an adult with an advanced solid tumor such as melanoma, head and neck, liver or kidney cancer.

The rearrangement uses TRBV27 and TRBJ2-4; 10 positions agree with TRBD1. V lost 5 bases, J lost 5 bases, and 6 bases stayed unmatched. The length of the CDR3 is 15 residues. CDR1 and CDR2 (germline): MNHEY, SMNVEV (reference sequence). CDR3 coding DNA: TGTGCCAGCAGTAAGGGACAGGGGAGCCAAAACATTCAGTACTTC. It is translated as CASSKGQGSQNIQYF.

This sequence joins TRBV29-1 and TRBJ2-3; D call uncertain. There are 12 residues in the CDR3. The germline gives CDR1 SQVTM, CDR2 ANQGSEA. Between the trimmed V and J ends, which lost 6 bases and 4 bases, there was a span of 11 bases. CDR3 in DNA: TGCAGCGTCCTCCTGGGCGCAGATACGCAGTATTTT. It yields the protein CSVLLGADTQYF.

This clone occurred once. The chain carries TRBV7-2 and TRBJ2-5; D is possibly TRBD2 (6 bases). Germline V gives CDR1 SGHTA, CDR2 FQGNSA. V lost 2 bases and J lost 5, with 15 bases in between. The CDR3 totals 15 residues. The CDR3 DNA is TGTGCCAGCAGCTTATCGACGGGAGTAGGGGAGACCCAGTACTTC. Residues: CASSLSTGVGETQYF.

The rearrangement links TRBV9 to TRBJ2-5; the match to TRBD2 covers 8 bases. J was trimmed by 5 bases and V by 2 bases; bases with no gene match: 5. Germline V gives CDR1 SGDLS, CDR2 YYNGEE. The CDR3 is 14 amino acids. The CDR3 sequence: CASSVLGLAETQYF. The CDR3 nucleotides read TGTGCCAGCAGCGTTTTAGGACTAGCTGAGACCCAGTACTTC.

This chain uses TRBV5-8 with TRBJ2-5; 13 bases agree with TRBD2. Germline assignment: CDR1 SGHTS and CDR2 YDEGEE. The CDR3 loop spans 18 amino acids. Unmatched junction bases numbered 10, after V lost 0 bases and J lost 5 bases. CDR3 amino acids: CASSLVTSGRKERETQYF. In DNA form, the CDR3 reads TGTGCCAGCAGCTTGGTGACTAGCGGGAGGAAAGAAAGGGAGACCCAGTACTTC.

CDR3 nucleotides: TGTGCCAGTAGTATTCGTGGAGGGGCCTACGAGCAGTACTTC. Translating it yields CASSIRGGAYEQYF. The genes are TRBV19 and TRBJ2-7, with D perhaps matching TRBD2 (6 bases). The length of the CDR3 is 14 residues. Trimming removed 3 bases at V and 2 bases at J, with 11 bases between. Germline V gives CDR1 LNHDA, CDR2 SQIVND (reference sequence).

The chain has TRBV5-1 and TRBJ2-3, with 9 bases identical to TRBD2. This CDR3 comprises 18 residues. CDR1 SGHRS and CDR2 YFSETQ come from the germline V gene. V shed 2 bases, J shed 2 bases, and the junction held 12 bases outside the gene matches. CDR3 protein: CASSFRISGSSFTDTQYF. CDR3 bases: TGCGCCAGCAGCTTCCGGATTAGCGGGAGTTCTTTCACAGATACGCAGTATTTT.

The chain uses TRBV5-4 and TRBJ1-2; 8 nucleotides align to TRBD1. CDR3 length: 15 amino acids. V was clipped by 0 bases and J by 4 bases; unmatched bases: 5. Germline V gene data show CDR1 as SGHNT and CDR2 as YYREEE (reference sequence). In DNA form, the CDR3 reads TGTGCCAGCAGCTTGGATGGACAGGGCCTCTATGGCTACACCTTC. Amino acid sequence: CASSLDGQGLYGYTF.

The chain combines TRBV5-1 with TRBJ1-1; TRBD1 aligns across 9 bases. V shed 0 bases, J shed 1 base, and the junction held 7 bases outside the gene matches. This CDR3 is 17 amino acids long. CDR1 is SGHRS, CDR2 YFSETQ, per germline. CDR3 coding DNA: TGCGCCAGCAGCTTGGGGGACAGGGTAGTTCCGAACACTGAAGCTTTCTTT. Amino acids: CASSLGDRVVPNTEAFF.

This rearrangement joins TRBV29-1 to TRBJ2-5; D remains unclear. Germline V gives CDR1 SQVTM, CDR2 ANQGSEA. The V end lost 7 bases, the J end lost 3 bases, and 12 bases lay between the germline ends. The CDR3 spans 12 residues. Written as DNA, the CDR3 is TGCAGCGCCCTGAGTGGGGAAGAGACCCAGTACTTC. It yields the protein CSALSGEETQYF. Full variable domain (outside the CDR3, taken from reference TRBV29-1 and TRBJ2-5): SAVISQKPSRDICQRGTSLTIQCQVDSQVTMMFWYRQQPGQSLTLIATANQGSEATYESGFVIDKFPISRPNLTFSTLTVSNMSPEDSSIYLCSALSGEETQYFGPGTRLLVL.

This clone has just a few counts. The chain has TRBV29-1 and TRBJ1-2; D gene unclear. CDR3 length: 12 amino acids. Trimming left V 3 bases short and J 1 base short, with 6 bases between. Germline V CDR1 and CDR2: SQVTM, ANQGSEA. The DNA of the CDR3 is TGCAGCGTTGACCGCATTAACTATGGCTACACCTTC. Protein product: CSVDRINYGYTF.

The V call is TRBV27, the J call TRBJ2-1, with D hard to call. Trimming shortened V by 4 bases and J by 8 bases, and 15 bases separated the two germline ends. CDR3 length: 14 residues. Looked up from germline, CDR1 is MNHEY and CDR2 is SMNVEV (reference sequence). The CDR3 bases are TGTGCCAGCAGTTCCCCATTTAGTTGGGATGAGCAGTTCTTC. Encoded protein: CASSSPFSWDEQFF.

This clone was counted only a few times. The chain joins TRBV6-4 to TRBJ1-5; tentatively, D is TRBD1 (6 bases). Germline lookup yields CDR1 MRHNA and CDR2 SNTAGT. Trimming left V 3 bases short and J 9 bases short, with 12 bases between. This CDR3 comprises 13 residues. CDR3 sequence reads: CASSEQGSGPQHF. The CDR3 DNA reads as TGTGCCAGCAGTGAACAGGGAAGTGGGCCCCAGCATTTT.

This clone was observed once. This chain uses TRBV5-1 with TRBJ2-3, with D perhaps matching TRBD1 or TRBD2 (6 bases each). Germline CDR1 reads SGHRS; CDR2 reads YFSETQ. The CDR3 covers 15 residues. Trimming left V 0 bases short and J 5 bases short, with 13 bases between. Here the CDR3 DNA reads TGCGCCAGCAGCTTGGCCTTGGGGGGCCAAGATACGCAGTATTTT. Translated, it gives CASSLALGGQDTQYF.

This clone was detected once. CDR3 bases: TGTGCCAGTAGTTTACAGGGGGCAGGTACTGAAGCTTTCTTT. Translation gives CASSLQGAGTEAFF. The rearrangement links TRBV19 to TRBJ1-1; 9 bases are shared with TRBD1. V gave up 5 bases and J gave up 5 bases; unmatched junction bases: 6. The CDR3 totals 14 residues. Germline-derived CDR1 and CDR2 are LNHDA and SQIVND (reference sequence).

With respect to this clone: Sequence at one end of the junction differs from germline and may be a read error. V usage is TRBV5-4 and J usage is TRBJ1-2, with a possible D match to TRBD1 (5 bases). CDR1 and CDR2 (germline): SGHNT, YYREEE (reference sequence). The CDR3 runs 15 residues. CDR3 DNA sequence: TGTGCCGGCAGCTCCGGGACTGCCGGAGGGTATGGCTACACCTTC. It encodes CAGSSGTAGGYGYTF.

V gene TRBV18 combines with J gene TRBJ2-3, with TRBD1 matching 10 bases. This CDR3 spans 15 amino acids. CDR1 and CDR2 from the germline V gene are KGHSH and LQKENI. The V and J ends lost 2 bases and 1 base, in that order; junction bases with no gene match: 0. In DNA form, the CDR3 reads TGTGCCAGCTCACCAGGACAGGGGGGCACAGATACGCAGTATTTT. Translated, it gives CASSPGQGGTDTQYF.

This sequence joins TRBV28 and TRBJ1-3, with D tentatively TRBD1 (6 bases). This CDR3 has 15 residues. The V end was cut by 4 bases, the J end by 2 bases, with 12 bases between. Germline CDR1 MDHEN, CDR2 SYDVKM. CDR3: CASSSYRVAGNTIYF. The CDR3 DNA is TGTGCCAGCAGTTCCTACAGGGTAGCTGGAAACACCATATATTTT.

J is TRBJ2-1 and V is TRBV28; 8 positions agree with TRBD1. Germline assignment: CDR1 MDHEN and CDR2 SYDVKM. The length of the CDR3 is 17 residues. V shed 3 bases and J 4 bases; nucleotides not matched to a gene: 11. CDR3 protein: CASSFSDTGTGYNEQFF. As DNA, the CDR3 is TGTGCCAGCAGTTTCTCAGATACCGGGACAGGATACAATGAGCAGTTCTTC. Filled out from reference TRBV28 and TRBJ2-1, the complete variable domain reads DVKVTQSSRYLVKRTGEKVFLECVQDMDHENMFWYRQDPGLGLRLIYFSYDVKMKEKGDIPEGYSVSREKKERFSLILESASTNQTSMYLCASSFSDTGTGYNEQFFGPGTRLTVL.

This chain links TRBV2 with TRBJ2-5; D is unclear. The CDR3 spans 13 residues. V was trimmed by 3 bases and J by 4 bases, leaving 9 bases between them. Germline CDR1 SNHLY, CDR2 FYNNEI. CDR3 region: CASSEVVPETQYF. In nucleotides, the CDR3 is TGTGCCAGCAGTGAGGTCGTCCCAGAGACCCAGTACTTC.

V gene TRBV27 combines with J gene TRBJ2-3; TRBD2 might be the D (5 bases). The CDR3 spans 13 residues. Germline V gene sequence: CDR1 MNHEY, CDR2 SMNVEV (reference sequence). Trimming took off 6 bases at V and 3 bases at J, with 10 bases between the two ends. The DNA for the CDR3 is TGTGCCAGCAGGGGAGAGCTGACAGATACGCAGTATTTT. It encodes CASRGELTDTQYF.

The rearrangement links TRBV5-4 to TRBJ2-3; TRBD1 aligns across 9 bases. Germline values: CDR1 SGHNT, CDR2 YYREEE (reference sequence). CDR3 size: 16 residues. The V segment lost 4 bases and the J segment 2 bases; nucleotides outside the gene matches: 8. DNA for the CDR3: TGTGCCAGCAGCCTCCCCCGGGACAGGGTCACAGATACGCAGTATTTT. Protein product: CASSLPRDRVTDTQYF.

The genes are TRBV28 and TRBJ2-7; D is undetermined. Looked up from germline, CDR1 is MDHEN and CDR2 is SYDVKM. There are 14 residues in the CDR3. V shed 8 bases and J shed 3 bases, with 17 bases lying between them. In nucleotides, the CDR3 is TGTGCCAGCGTCCCACAGACCACAGTCTACGAGCAGTACTTC. This codes for CASVPQTTVYEQYF.

The chain is built from TRBV27 and TRBJ2-5; D gene ambiguous. In germline, CDR1 is MNHEY, CDR2 SMNVEV (reference sequence). The CDR3 covers 12 residues. Trimming removed 9 bases from V and 4 bases from J, with 12 bases in between. DNA of the CDR3: TGTGCCAGTGGAAGAGGACGAGAGACCCAGTACTTC. Encoded protein: CASGRGRETQYF.

The chain combines TRBV7-7 with TRBJ2-2; D not certain. The CDR3 totals 17 residues. Trimming took off 5 bases at V and 7 bases at J, with 23 bases between the two ends. From germline, CDR1 is SSHAT and CDR2 FNYEAQ (reference sequence). Here the CDR3 reads CASSPSVNSPTGGELFF. CDR3 coding DNA: TGTGCCAGCAGCCCTAGTGTTAACTCACCGACGGGCGGGGAGCTGTTTTTT. The whole variable domain, remainder taken from reference TRBV7-7 and TRBJ2-2, is GAGVSQSPRYKVTKRGQDVTLRCDPISSHATLYWYQQALGQGPEFLTYFNYEAQPDKSGLPSDRFSAERPEGSISTLTIQRTEQRDSAMYRCASSPSVNSPTGGELFFGEGSRLTVL.